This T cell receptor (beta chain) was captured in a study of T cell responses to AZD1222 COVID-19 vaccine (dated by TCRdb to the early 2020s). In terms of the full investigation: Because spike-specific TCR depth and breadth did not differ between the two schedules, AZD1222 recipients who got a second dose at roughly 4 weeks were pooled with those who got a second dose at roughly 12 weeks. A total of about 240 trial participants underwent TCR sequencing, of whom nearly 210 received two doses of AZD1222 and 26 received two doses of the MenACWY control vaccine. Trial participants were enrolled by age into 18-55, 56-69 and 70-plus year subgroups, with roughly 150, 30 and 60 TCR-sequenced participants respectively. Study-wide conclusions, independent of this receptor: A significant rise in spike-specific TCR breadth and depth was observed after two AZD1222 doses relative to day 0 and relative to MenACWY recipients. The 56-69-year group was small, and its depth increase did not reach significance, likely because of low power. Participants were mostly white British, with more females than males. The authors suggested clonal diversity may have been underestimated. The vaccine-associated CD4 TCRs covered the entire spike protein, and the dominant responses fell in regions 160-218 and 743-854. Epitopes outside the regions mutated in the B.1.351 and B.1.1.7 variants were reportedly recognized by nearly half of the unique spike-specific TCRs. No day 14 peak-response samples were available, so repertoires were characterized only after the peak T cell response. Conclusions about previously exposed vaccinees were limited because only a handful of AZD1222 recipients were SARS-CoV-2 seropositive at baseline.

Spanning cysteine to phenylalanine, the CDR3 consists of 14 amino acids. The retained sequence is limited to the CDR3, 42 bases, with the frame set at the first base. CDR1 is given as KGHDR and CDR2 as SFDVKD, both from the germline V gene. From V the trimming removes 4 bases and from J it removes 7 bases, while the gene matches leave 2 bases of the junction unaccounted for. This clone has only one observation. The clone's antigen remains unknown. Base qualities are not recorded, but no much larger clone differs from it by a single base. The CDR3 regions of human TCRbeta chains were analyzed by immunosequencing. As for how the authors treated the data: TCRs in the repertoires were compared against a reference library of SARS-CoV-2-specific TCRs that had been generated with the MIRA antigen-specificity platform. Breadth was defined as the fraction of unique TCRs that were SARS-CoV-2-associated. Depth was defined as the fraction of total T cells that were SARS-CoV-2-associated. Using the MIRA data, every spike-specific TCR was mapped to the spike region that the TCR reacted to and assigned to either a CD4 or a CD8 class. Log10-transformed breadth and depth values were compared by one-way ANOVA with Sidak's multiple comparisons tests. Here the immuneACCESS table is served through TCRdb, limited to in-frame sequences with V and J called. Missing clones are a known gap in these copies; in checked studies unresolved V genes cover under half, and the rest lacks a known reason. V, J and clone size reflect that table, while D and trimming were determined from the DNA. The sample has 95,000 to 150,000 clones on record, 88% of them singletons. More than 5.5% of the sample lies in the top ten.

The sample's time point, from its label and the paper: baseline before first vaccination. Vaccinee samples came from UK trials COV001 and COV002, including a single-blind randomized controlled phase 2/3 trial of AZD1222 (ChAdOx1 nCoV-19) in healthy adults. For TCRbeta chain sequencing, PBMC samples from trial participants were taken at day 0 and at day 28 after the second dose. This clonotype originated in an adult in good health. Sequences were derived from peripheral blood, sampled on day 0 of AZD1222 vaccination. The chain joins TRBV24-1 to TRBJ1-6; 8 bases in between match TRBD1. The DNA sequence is TGTGCCACCAGTGAGACAGGGGTCAATTCACCCCTCCACTTT. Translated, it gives CATSETGVNSPLHF.